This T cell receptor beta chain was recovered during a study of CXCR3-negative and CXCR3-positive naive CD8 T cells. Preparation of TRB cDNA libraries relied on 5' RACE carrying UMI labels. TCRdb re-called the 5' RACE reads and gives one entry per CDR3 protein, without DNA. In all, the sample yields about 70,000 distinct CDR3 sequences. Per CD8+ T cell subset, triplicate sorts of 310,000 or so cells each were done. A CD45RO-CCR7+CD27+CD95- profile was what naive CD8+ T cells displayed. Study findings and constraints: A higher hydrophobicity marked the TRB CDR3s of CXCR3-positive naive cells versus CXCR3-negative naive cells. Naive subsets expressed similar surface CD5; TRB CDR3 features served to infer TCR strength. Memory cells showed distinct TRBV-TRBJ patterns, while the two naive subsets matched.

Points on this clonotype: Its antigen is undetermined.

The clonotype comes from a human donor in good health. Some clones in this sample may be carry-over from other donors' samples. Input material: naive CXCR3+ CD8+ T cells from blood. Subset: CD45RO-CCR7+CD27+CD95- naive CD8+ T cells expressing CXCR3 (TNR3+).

CDR3: CASSQVEGGEQFF. The chain couples TRBV4-1 to TRBJ2-1; TCRdb proposes TRBD2, but this gene call is untestable without DNA. The germline V gene has CDR1 MGHRA and CDR2 YSYEKL. The CDR3 has 13 residues.